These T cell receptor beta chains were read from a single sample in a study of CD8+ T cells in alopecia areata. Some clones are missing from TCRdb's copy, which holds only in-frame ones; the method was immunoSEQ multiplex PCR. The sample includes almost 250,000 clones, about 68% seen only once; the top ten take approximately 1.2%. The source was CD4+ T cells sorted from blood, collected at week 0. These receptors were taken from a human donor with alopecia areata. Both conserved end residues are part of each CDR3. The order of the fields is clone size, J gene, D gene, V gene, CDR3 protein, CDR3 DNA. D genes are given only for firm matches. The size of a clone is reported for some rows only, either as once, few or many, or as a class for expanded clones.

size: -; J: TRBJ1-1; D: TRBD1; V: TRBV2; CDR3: CASSLDRATEAFF; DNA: TGTGCCAGCAGTCTAGACAGGGCCACTGAAGCTTTCTTT
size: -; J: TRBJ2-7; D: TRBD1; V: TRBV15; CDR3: CATSRDWARGPYEQYF; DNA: TGTGCCACCAGCAGAGATTGGGCCAGGGGGCCTTACGAGCAGTACTTC
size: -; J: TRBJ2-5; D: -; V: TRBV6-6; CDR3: CASSIYGETQYF; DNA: TGTGCCAGCAGCATATATGGGGAGACCCAGTACTTC
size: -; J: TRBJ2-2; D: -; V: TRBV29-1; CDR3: CSARGATNTGELFF; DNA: TGCAGCGCCCGGGGAGCGACGAACACCGGGGAGCTGTTTTTT
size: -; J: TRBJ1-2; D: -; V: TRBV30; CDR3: CAMRSANYGYTF; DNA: TGTGCCATGCGTTCAGCTAACTATGGCTACACCTTC
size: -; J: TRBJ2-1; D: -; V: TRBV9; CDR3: CASNPSGQLYNEQFF; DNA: TGTGCCAGCAACCCAAGCGGACAGCTTTACAATGAGCAGTTCTTC
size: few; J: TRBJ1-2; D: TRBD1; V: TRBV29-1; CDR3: CSVTDRGQDYGYTF; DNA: TGCAGCGTTACGGACAGGGGGCAGGACTATGGCTACACCTTC
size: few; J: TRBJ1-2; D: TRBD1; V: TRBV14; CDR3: CASSPGQGTMFGYTF; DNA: TGTGCCAGCAGCCCCGGACAGGGGACGATGTTCGGCTACACCTTC
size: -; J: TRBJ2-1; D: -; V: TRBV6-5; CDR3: CASSHDRSSYNEQFF; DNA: TGTGCCAGCAGTCACGACAGGAGCTCCTACAATGAGCAGTTCTTC
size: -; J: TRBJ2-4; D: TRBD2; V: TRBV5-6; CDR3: CASSLPAGEAKNIQYF; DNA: TGTGCCAGCAGCCTCCCAGCGGGGGAAGCCAAAAACATTCAGTACTTC
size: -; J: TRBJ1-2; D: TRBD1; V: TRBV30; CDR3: CAWRLGQGLGYTF; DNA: TGTGCCTGGAGGCTAGGACAGGGTCTTGGCTACACCTTC
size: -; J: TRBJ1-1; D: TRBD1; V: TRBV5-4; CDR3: CASRPTGGNTEAFF; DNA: TGTGCCAGCAGGCCGACAGGGGGGAACACTGAAGCTTTCTTT
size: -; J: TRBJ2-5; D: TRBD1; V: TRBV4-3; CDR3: CASSQGTGGGETQYF; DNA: TGCGCCAGCAGCCAAGGGACAGGGGGCGGTGAGACCCAGTACTTC
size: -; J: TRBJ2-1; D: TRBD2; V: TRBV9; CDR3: CASSVGEGTSGGEQFF; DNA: TGTGCCAGCAGCGTAGGCGAGGGGACTAGCGGCGGTGAGCAGTTCTTC
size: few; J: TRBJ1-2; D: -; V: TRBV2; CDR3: CASSVGRADGYTF; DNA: TGTGCCAGCAGTGTGGGCAGGGCGGATGGCTACACCTTC
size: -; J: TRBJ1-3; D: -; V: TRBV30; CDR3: CAWSVVGAGNTIYF; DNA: TGTGCCTGGAGTGTGGTAGGGGCTGGAAACACCATATATTTT